A selection of T cell receptor beta chains follows, all from one sample in a study of blood T cell repertoires in COVID-19. Generated by immunoSEQ multiplex PCR, the TCRdb table keeps only in-frame clones and is missing some. The sample carries approximately 380,000 clones, just over 90% recorded once. The material sequenced was PBMCs or T cells enriched from blood (not recorded which). The receptors here all came from a woman aged 40 to 50 who had been exposed to COVID-19. The CDR3 runs from the conserved cysteine through the conserved F or W. Fields, in order: clone size, J gene, D gene, V gene, CDR3 length, CDR3 protein, CDR3 DNA. D genes are given only for firm matches. Clone size is given for some rows only: seen once, a few or many times, or a class if the clone is expanded.

>NA|TRBJ1-5|NA|TRBV5-1|15
CASSLGGPGNQPQHF
TGCGCCAGCAGCTTGGGAGGGCCTGGAAATCAGCCCCAGCATTTT
>NA|TRBJ2-1|TRBD1|TRBV3-1/TRBV3-2|14
CASSQVTGVDEQFF
TGTGCCAGCAGCCAAGTGACAGGGGTTGATGAGCAGTTCTTC
>NA|TRBJ1-2|NA|TRBV29-1|14
CSVEAQDTFYGYTF
TGCAGCGTTGAAGCCCAGGACACCTTCTATGGCTACACCTTC
>NA|TRBJ1-2|TRBD1|TRBV5-1|15
CASSLSGQGVYGYTF
TGCGCCAGCAGTCTGTCAGGGCAGGGGGTTTATGGCTACACCTTC
>NA|TRBJ1-2|NA|TRBV11-2|16
CASSLSAGTVLHGYTF
TGTGCCAGCAGCTTATCCGCGGGTACGGTGTTACATGGCTACACCTTC
>NA|TRBJ1-5|TRBD1|TRBV12-5|15
CASGLDGRGHQPQHF
TGTGCTAGTGGTTTGGACGGCAGGGGGCACCAGCCCCAGCATTTT
>NA|TRBJ2-1|TRBD1|TRBV5-4|16
CASSRQGASSYNEQFF
TGTGCCAGCAGCCGACAGGGGGCGAGCTCCTACAATGAGCAGTTCTTC
>NA|TRBJ2-2|NA|TRBV7-2|13
CASSSLAGGELFF
TGTGCCAGCAGCTCCCTGGCAGGCGGGGAGCTGTTTTTT
>NA|TRBJ2-1|TRBD1|TRBV19|15
CASRPLDRTVNEQFF
TGTGCCAGTAGGCCCTTGGACAGGACGGTCAATGAGCAGTTCTTC
>NA|TRBJ2-1|TRBD2|TRBV6-2/TRBV6-3|13
CASSATSGGEQFF
TGTGCCAGCAGCGCTACTAGCGGGGGGGAGCAGTTCTTC
>NA|TRBJ2-7|NA|TRBV7-3|14
CASSLNGGAYEQYF
TGTGCCAGCAGCTTAAATGGCGGCGCCTACGAGCAGTACTTC
>NA|TRBJ1-5|NA|TRBV2|15
CASSEAGIGNQPQHF
TGTGCCAGCAGTGAGGCGGGGATAGGCAATCAGCCCCAGCATTTT
>NA|TRBJ2-3|TRBD2|TRBV5-1|15
CASSLRGPGTSTQYF
TGCGCCAGCAGCTTGCGGGGCCCCGGGACTAGCACGCAGTATTTT
>NA|TRBJ1-2|TRBD1|TRBV3-1/TRBV3-2|17
CASSQESSGQGNYGYTF
TGTGCCAGCAGCCAAGAGAGTTCGGGACAGGGCAACTATGGCTACACCTTC
>NA|TRBJ1-1|TRBD1|TRBV3-1/TRBV3-2|13
CASSLLGQGKAFF
TGTGCCAGCAGCCTCCTCGGACAGGGTAAGGCTTTCTTT
>NA|TRBJ2-7|TRBD1|TRBV19|12
CATGQGFTEQYF
TGTGCCACCGGACAGGGGTTTACTGAGCAGTACTTC
>NA|TRBJ1-6|TRBD1|TRBV27|16
CASSLGDRGDNSPLHF
TGTGCCAGCAGTTTGGGGGACAGGGGAGATAATTCACCCCTCCACTTT
>once|TRBJ1-4|NA|TRBV1|15
CTSSLGTAEIEKLFF
TGCACCAGCAGCCTTGGGACAGCCGAAATAGAAAAACTGTTTTTT
>once|TRBJ2-1|NA|TRBV2|12
CASFTGVGEQFF
TGTGCCAGCTTCACCGGGGTGGGTGAGCAGTTCTTC
>NA|TRBJ1-5|NA|TRBV24-1|13
CATSDINGQPQHF
TGTGCCACCAGTGATATAAACGGTCAGCCCCAGCATTTT
>NA|TRBJ1-5|NA|TRBV24-1|13
CATSVPPPGAQHF
TGTGCCACCAGTGTTCCCCCCCCGGGTGCCCAGCATTTT
>NA|TRBJ2-7|TRBD2|TRBV7-9|17
CASSQGGRLAGPHEQYF
TGTGCCAGCAGCCAAGGGGGACGACTAGCGGGGCCCCACGAGCAGTACTTC
>NA|TRBJ1-1|NA|TRBV7-9|14
CASSLEGLNTEAFF
TGTGCCAGCAGCTTAGAGGGGTTGAACACTGAAGCTTTCTTT
>NA|TRBJ1-2|NA|TRBV5-3|12
CARSLAGVGYTF
TGTGCCAGAAGCTTGGCCGGGGTTGGCTACACCTTC
>NA|TRBJ1-6|TRBD1|TRBV19|14
CASSPDRGNSPLHF
TGTGCCAGTAGTCCAGACAGGGGGAATTCACCCCTCCACTTT
>NA|TRBJ1-1|TRBD1|TRBV19|16
CASSIPTGAMNTEAFF
TGTGCCAGTAGTATCCCCACAGGGGCGATGAACACTGAAGCTTTCTTT
>NA|TRBJ1-3|TRBD1|TRBV6-5|15
CASRTGTGEGNTIYF
TGTGCCAGCAGGACAGGGACAGGGGAAGGAAACACCATATATTTT
>NA|TRBJ2-1|TRBD2|TRBV5-1|16
CASSSSGLAGGYEQFF
TGCGCCAGCAGCTCATCCGGACTAGCGGGAGGGTATGAGCAGTTCTTC
>NA|TRBJ2-5|NA|TRBV3-1/TRBV3-2|16
CASSHPRMSPQETQYF
TGTGCCAGCAGCCATCCTAGGATGTCTCCACAAGAGACCCAGTACTTC
>NA|TRBJ2-2|TRBD1|TRBV18|17
CASSRQGQGTNTGELFF
TGTGCCAGCTCACGTCAAGGACAGGGGACGAACACCGGGGAGCTGTTTTTT
>NA|TRBJ2-1|NA|TRBV28|17
CASSPPRLGASYNEQFF
TGTGCCAGCAGTCCCCCCCGTTTAGGGGCCTCCTACAATGAGCAGTTCTTC
>once|TRBJ2-3|NA|TRBV5-4|16
CASSLDTGVSTDTQYF
TGTGCCAGCAGCTTGGACACGGGGGTTAGCACAGATACGCAGTATTTT
>NA|TRBJ2-7|NA|TRBV18|14
CASSPWRYSYEQYF
TGTGCCAGCTCACCGTGGCGGTACTCCTACGAGCAGTACTTC
>NA|TRBJ1-6|NA|TRBV12-5|12
CASGFDSMILHF
TGTGCTAGTGGTTTTGATTCTATGATACTCCACTTT
>NA|TRBJ2-5|TRBD2|TRBV3-1/TRBV3-2|15
CASSQRPAGGETQYF
TGTGCCAGCAGCCAACGGCCAGCGGGAGGAGAGACCCAGTACTTC
>NA|TRBJ2-3|NA|TRBV7-2|12
CASSLQTDTQYF
TGTGCCAGCAGCTTACAAACAGATACGCAGTATTTT
>NA|TRBJ1-2|TRBD1|TRBV19|16
CASSIVRGQGDYGYTF
TGTGCCAGTAGTATAGTAAGGGGGCAAGGAGACTATGGCTACACCTTC
>NA|TRBJ1-2|TRBD1|TRBV24-1|16
CATSAGGTGGNYGYTF
TGTGCCACCAGTGCCGGGGGGACAGGGGGTAACTATGGCTACACCTTC
>NA|TRBJ2-1|NA|TRBV30|19
CAWSRIRTMGKASYNEQFF
TGTGCCTGGAGTAGGATCCGGACAATGGGCAAGGCATCCTACAATGAGCAGTTCTTC
>NA|TRBJ2-3|TRBD2|TRBV5-1|15
CASSSTSGTTDTQYF
TGCGCCAGCAGCTCGACTAGCGGAACTACAGATACGCAGTATTTT
>once|TRBJ1-1|NA|TRBV14|15
CASSQAPGSRGEAFF
TGTGCCAGCAGCCAAGCCCCGGGATCCAGGGGCGAAGCTTTCTTT
>NA|TRBJ2-7|TRBD2|TRBV27|12
CASSLDGRLEYF
TGTGCCAGCAGTTTAGACGGGAGGCTTGAGTACTTC
>NA|TRBJ2-5|TRBD1|TRBV5-1|15
CASSWGTGLQETQYF
TGCGCCAGCAGCTGGGGGACAGGACTGCAAGAGACCCAGTACTTC
>NA|TRBJ2-3|TRBD1|TRBV14|18
CASSRRMGQGAKGDTQYF
TGTGCCAGCAGCCGCCGAATGGGGCAGGGGGCTAAGGGAGATACGCAGTATTTT
>NA|TRBJ2-1|NA|TRBV6-4|14
CASSVETSYNEQFF
TGTGCCAGCAGTGTGGAGACTAGTTACAATGAGCAGTTCTTC
>NA|TRBJ2-1|TRBD2|TRBV5-4|15
CASSEGLPSYNEQFF
TGTGCCAGCAGCGAGGGACTACCTTCCTACAATGAGCAGTTCTTC
>NA|TRBJ2-7|NA|TRBV7-8|16
CASSLAGRGWAYEQYF
TGTGCCAGCAGCTTAGCCGGGAGAGGGTGGGCCTACGAGCAGTACTTC
>NA|TRBJ1-3|NA|TRBV6-5|16
CASSYSPTLGGNTIYF
TGTGCCAGCAGTTACTCACCGACCTTAGGGGGTAACACCATATATTTT
>NA|TRBJ1-6|NA|TRBV3-1/TRBV3-2|14
CASSQDSLRSPLHF
TGTGCCAGCAGCCAAGACTCTCTGCGATCACCCCTCCACTTT
>NA|TRBJ1-4|TRBD1|TRBV6-5|15
CASRGRQGAREKLFF
TGTGCCAGCAGAGGGCGACAGGGGGCACGGGAAAAACTGTTTTTT
>few|TRBJ2-7|TRBD2|TRBV6-2/TRBV6-3|14
CASSYSASGSEQYF
TGTGCCAGCAGTTACTCAGCTAGCGGGAGCGAGCAGTACTTC
>NA|TRBJ2-2|NA|TRBV7-2|17
CASSLVAPGENTGELFF
TGTGCCAGCAGCTTAGTCGCACCGGGGGAGAACACCGGGGAGCTGTTTTTT
>NA|TRBJ2-6|NA|TRBV29-1|14
CSVDQGSGANVLTF
TGCAGCGTTGATCAGGGTTCTGGGGCCAACGTCCTGACTTTC
>NA|TRBJ1-6|TRBD1|TRBV7-9|16
CASSLGQGDRALSLHF
TGTGCCAGCAGCTTAGGCCAGGGGGACAGGGCCTTATCCCTCCACTTT
>once|TRBJ1-2|TRBD1|TRBV2|15
CASKEGARGSYGYTF
TGTGCCAGCAAGGAGGGGGCGCGAGGAAGCTATGGCTACACCTTC
>NA|TRBJ2-2|NA|TRBV21-1|17
CASSLPVGTGNTGELFF
NA